Given below is one T cell receptor beta chain in context. Between the trimmed V and J ends, which lost 4 bases and 4 bases, there was a span of 14 bases. Germline V gene sequence: CDR1 SQVTM, CDR2 ANQGSEA. CDR3 length: 13 amino acids. The record originates from a study of CD8 T cells in Susac syndrome. The wider study: The Susac syndrome patients were therapy-naive, on corticosteroids, or on intravenous immunoglobulin alone at blood draw.

It was with random hexamers that roughly 0.45 to 1 ug RNA was reverse transcribed. TCRdb re-analysed the immunoSEQ multiplex PCR reads in MiXCR, keeping a single row per CDR3 protein. Of 150,000 to 190,000 distinct CDR3 sequences in the sample, about 95% were seen once. Isolation of CD8+ and CD4+ T cells was performed negatively, whereas enrichment of TEMRA cells was done by FACS. This TCR was recovered from a human donor with Susac syndrome. Sequencing was carried out using CD4+ T cells from PBMCs. The V and J genes are TRBV29-1 and TRBJ2-7; maybe TRBD1 (6 bases). The CDR3 loop reads CSVGGHAVYEQYF. CDR3 in DNA: TGCAGCGTTGGGGGACATGCCGTTTACGAGCAGTACTTC.